Presented here are 2 T cell receptor beta chains from one specimen sequenced in a study of shared clonotypes between healthy human individuals (dated by TCRdb to about 2020). Receptor amplification or capture employed the immunoSEQ multiplex PCR assay. Here the immuneACCESS table is served through TCRdb, limited to in-frame sequences with V and J called. Missing clones are a known gap in these copies; in checked studies unresolved V genes cover under half, and the rest lacks a known reason. Across this sample there are about 2.3 million clones, with approximately 93% seen only once. The top ten constitute 0.3% to 0.4% of the sample. The sequenced material came from naive CD4+ T cells from PBMCs. Sample cell subset or site, as interpreted from the label and publication: CD45RA+ positively selected. These receptors were obtained from a man in his late teens or twenties in good health. Some clones in this sample may be carry-over from other donors' samples.

V usage is TRBV14 and J usage is TRBJ2-7, with D possibly being TRBD2 (5 bases). CDR1 and CDR2 from the germline V gene are SGHDN and FVKESK. This CDR3 is 15 amino acids long. Trimming took 0 bases from V and 2 from J, leaving 11 bases between them. CDR3 loop: CASSQDLGAPYEQYF. For the CDR3, the DNA is TGTGCCAGCAGCCAAGATCTGGGAGCTCCCTACGAGCAGTACTTC.

This clone was counted a few times. The chain carries TRBV28 and TRBJ1-1, with D perhaps TRBD1 (6 bases). This CDR3 spans 13 amino acids. V was shortened by 7 bases and J by 4 bases, with 13 bases between the two germline ends. Looked up from germline, CDR1 is MDHEN and CDR2 is SYDVKM. CDR3 amino acids: CASIGRGGTEAFF. The CDR3, as DNA: TGTGCCAGCATTGGCAGGGGAGGCACTGAAGCTTTCTTT.